Listed below are T cell receptor beta chains from one sample, sequenced in a study of cytomegalovirus exposure and HLA in healthy donors. Assay used: immunoSEQ multiplex PCR; TCRdb lists only in-frame clones, some missing. The sample carries roughly 56,000 clones, 80% to 90% recorded once. Specimen: PBMCs. These receptors were collected from a woman younger than 35 in good health and CMV-seronegative. CDR3s include the opening cysteine and the closing phenylalanine or tryptophan. A D gene is named only where the DNA matches it firmly. Size is stated for part of the rows, as once, few or many counts, or as a class when the clone is expanded.

>TRBD1|TRBV6-6|TRBJ1-5|.
TGTGCCAGCACCTACCCAGGGGGAAACAATCAGCCCCAGCATTTT
CASTYPGGNNQPQHF
>TRBD1|TRBV14|TRBJ1-2|.
TGTGCCAGCAGCCGTCCAGGGACAGGGGGTTATGGCTACACCTTC
CASSRPGTGGYGYTF
>TRBD1|TRBV14|TRBJ1-2|few
TGTGCCAGCAGCCCCGGACAGGAATGGGGTGGCTACACCTTC
CASSPGQEWGGYTF
>TRBD1|TRBV7-9|TRBJ1-1|.
TGTGCCAGCAGCTTAATGGGACAGGTTAACACTGAAGCTTTCTTT
CASSLMGQVNTEAFF
>TRBD1|TRBV5-1|TRBJ1-2|.
TGCGCCAGCAGCTTGCCGGACAGGGTTTCTGGCTACACCTTC
CASSLPDRVSGYTF
>TRBD1|TRBV5-6|TRBJ1-4|once
TGTGCCAGCAGCACCGGGACAGGGTGGGAAAAACTGTTTTTT
CASSTGTGWEKLFF
>TRBD2|TRBV7-6|TRBJ2-1|.
TGTGCCAGCAGCTTGGCGGGAGGGGCCTACAATGAGCAGTTCTTC
CASSLAGGAYNEQFF
>.|TRBV7-3|TRBJ1-6|.
TGTGCCAGTTCCTCCGGGACTGCGAATTCACCCCTCCACTTT
CASSSGTANSPLHF
>.|TRBV18|TRBJ1-1|.
TGTGCCAGCATTGGGGGCGTAGGGGGCACTGAAGCTTTCTTT
CASIGGVGGTEAFF
>TRBD1|TRBV4-3|TRBJ2-3|.
TGCGCCAGCAGCCAGGACCTCGGGACAGGGTACACAGATACGCAGTATTTT
CASSQDLGTGYTDTQYF
>.|TRBV4-2|TRBJ1-2|once
TGTGCCAGCAGCCAGGACACAGGAAACTATGGCTACACCTTC
CASSQDTGNYGYTF
>TRBD1|TRBV29-1|TRBJ1-2|.
TGCAGCGTCGACAGGGGAGGGGTTGGCTACACCTTC
CSVDRGGVGYTF
>.|TRBV14|TRBJ1-1|.
TGTGCCAGCAGCCAAGAACTCACTGAAGCTTTCTTT
CASSQELTEAFF
>TRBD1|TRBV19|TRBJ1-6|once
TGTGCCAGCGGGGACAGCTATAATTCACCCCTCCACTTT
CASGDSYNSPLHF
>.|TRBV19|TRBJ2-6|.
TGTGCCAGTAGTATAAGACAGACCTCTGGGGCCAACGTCCTGACTTTC
CASSIRQTSGANVLTF
>.|TRBV11-2|TRBJ2-1|.
TGTGCCAGCAGCTCCTCCCTCGCGGTGAATTACAATGAGCAGTTCTTC
CASSSSLAVNYNEQFF
>.|TRBV7-8|TRBJ1-1|.
TGTGCCAGCAGCTCTACAGGGCTGAACACTGAAGCTTTCTTT
CASSSTGLNTEAFF
>.|TRBV4-2|TRBJ2-7|.
TGTGCCAGCAGCCAAGATGCGGTCAGTAGATCCTACGAGCAGTACTTC
CASSQDAVSRSYEQYF
>TRBD2|TRBV30|TRBJ2-7|.
TGTGCCTCGCTCAAAACTAGCGGGCACTCCTACGAGCAGTACTTC
CASLKTSGHSYEQYF
>.|TRBV4-1|TRBJ2-3|.
TGCGCCAGCAGCCAAGGTCCCACATCGTTTAGCACAGATACGCAGTATTTT
CASSQGPTSFSTDTQYF
>TRBD1|TRBV7-6|TRBJ1-1|.
TGTGCCAGCAGCTTACAGGGGGACACTGAAGCTTTCTTT
CASSLQGDTEAFF
>.|TRBV4-1|TRBJ2-1|.
TGCGCCAGCAGCCTCGGTCCCCATGAGCAGTTCTTC
CASSLGPHEQFF
>.|TRBV18|TRBJ2-1|.
TGTGCCAGCTCAGGTTACTACTCGAATGAGCAGTTCTTC
CASSGYYSNEQFF
>TRBD2|TRBV29-1|TRBJ2-5|.
TGCAGCGTTGAGGCTAATAGCGGGGGGGAGACCCAGTACTTC
CSVEANSGGETQYF
>TRBD2|TRBV6-5|TRBJ2-7|.
TGTGCCAGCAGTAGCGCGACTAGCGTTCACTACGAGCAGTACTTC
CASSSATSVHYEQYF
>.|TRBV11-2|TRBJ1-1|.
TGTGCCAGCAGTCATGGACAGATTGAAGCTTTCTTT
CASSHGQIEAFF
>.|TRBV27|TRBJ2-5|.
TGTGCCAGCAGTTTATCGGGGGGGGCCCCAGAGACCCAGTACTTC
CASSLSGGAPETQYF
>.|TRBV19|TRBJ2-2|.
TGTGCCAGCACCCCCGGGACAAGATACACCGGGGAGCTGTTTTTT
CASTPGTRYTGELFF
>.|TRBV2|TRBJ1-5|.
TGTGCCAGCATCTTGGAAAACCGGGAGACCGGCGGAGGCAATCAGCCCCAGCATTTT
CASILENRETGGGNQPQHF
>.|TRBV9|TRBJ2-7|.
TGTGCCAGCAGCCTCAGAGCTGAAGGGGTATTGAGTGAGCAGTACTTC
CASSLRAEGVLSEQYF
>TRBD1|TRBV11-2|TRBJ2-7|.
TGTGCCAGCAGCTTGGGACAGGGTGCCCACTACGAGCAGTACTTC
CASSLGQGAHYEQYF
>TRBD2|TRBV4-3|TRBJ2-3|.
TGCGCCAGCAGCCAAGATCCACCGGGACTAGGGAGCACAGATACGCAGTATTTT
CASSQDPPGLGSTDTQYF
>.|TRBV18|TRBJ1-3|.
TGTGCCAGCTCACCCACAGGCGACAATTACTCTGGAAACACCATATATTTT
CASSPTGDNYSGNTIYF
>.|TRBV11-3|TRBJ2-1|once
TGTGCCAGCAGCCGCTCTCCCTCAGGTTTCAGCGAGCAGTTCTTC
CASSRSPSGFSEQFF
>TRBD1|TRBV6-5|TRBJ1-2|few
TGTGCCAGCAGTTACCCGGGGACAGGGTCGTTGACCTTC
CASSYPGTGSLTF
>TRBD1|TRBV16|TRBJ2-7|.
TGTGCCAGCAGCCAATTTAACAGGGGTTACGAGCAGTACTTC
CASSQFNRGYEQYF
>TRBD2|TRBV7-2|TRBJ2-5|.
TGTGCCAGCAGCTTAGGGGGACTAGTCTTTGGAGAGACCCAGTACTTC
CASSLGGLVFGETQYF
>.|TRBV5-5|TRBJ1-1|once
TGTGCCAGCAGCTTCACAGGGATTCCTGAAGCTTTCTTT
CASSFTGIPEAFF